This T cell receptor beta chain was identified in a study of blood T cell repertoires in COVID-19. The protocol was immunoSEQ multiplex PCR, while the TCRdb copy is restricted to in-frame clones and leaves out a portion. The sample has under 250,000 clones; around 80% are singletons. Note on this clone: This same CDR3 is encoded by further DNA sequences in the sample.

This CDR3 region has 14 residues. Germline V gene lookup returns CDR1 MNHEY and CDR2 SVGAGI. Germline trimming cut 6 bases from V and 0 bases from J; bases unmatched to any gene: 4. What was sequenced was peripheral blood. The J gene is TRBJ1-1, the V gene TRBV6-5; the match to TRBD1 covers 7 bases. The sequence came from a man aged 40-55 years with acute or convalescent COVID-19. As DNA, the CDR3 is TGTGCCAGCAGCCGACAGGGCATGAACACTGAAGCTTTCTTT. This gives the protein CASSRQGMNTEAFF.